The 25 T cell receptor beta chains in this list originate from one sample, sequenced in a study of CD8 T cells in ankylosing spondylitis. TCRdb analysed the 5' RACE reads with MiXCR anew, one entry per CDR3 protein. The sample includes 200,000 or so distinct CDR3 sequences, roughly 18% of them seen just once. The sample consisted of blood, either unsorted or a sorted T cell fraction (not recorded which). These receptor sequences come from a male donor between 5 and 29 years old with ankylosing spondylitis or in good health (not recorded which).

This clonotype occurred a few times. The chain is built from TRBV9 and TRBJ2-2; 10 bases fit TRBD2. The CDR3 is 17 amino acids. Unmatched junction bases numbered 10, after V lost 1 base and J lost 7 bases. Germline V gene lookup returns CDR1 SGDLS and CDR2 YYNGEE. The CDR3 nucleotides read TGTGCCAGCAGCGTACTAGCGGGAGTCCCAGTGGGCGGGGAGCTGTTTTTT. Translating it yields CASSVLAGVPVGGELFF.

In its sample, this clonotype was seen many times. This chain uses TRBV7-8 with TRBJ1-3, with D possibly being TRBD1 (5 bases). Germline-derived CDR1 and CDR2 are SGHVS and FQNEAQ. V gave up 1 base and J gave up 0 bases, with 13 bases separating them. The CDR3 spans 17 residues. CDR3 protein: CASSLGWTKSSGNTIYF. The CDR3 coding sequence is TGTGCCAGCAGCTTAGGATGGACAAAAAGCTCTGGAAACACCATATATTTT.

The CDR3 loop reads CASSGEMGQGLYEQYF. The CDR3 DNA reads TGTGCCAGCAGCGGGGAAATGGGACAGGGACTCTACGAGCAGTACTTC. The chain joins TRBV9 to TRBJ2-7; TRBD1 aligns across 9 bases. V gave up 3 bases and J gave up 3 bases; unmatched junction bases: 10. This CDR3 spans 16 amino acids. In germline, CDR1 is SGDLS, CDR2 YYNGEE.

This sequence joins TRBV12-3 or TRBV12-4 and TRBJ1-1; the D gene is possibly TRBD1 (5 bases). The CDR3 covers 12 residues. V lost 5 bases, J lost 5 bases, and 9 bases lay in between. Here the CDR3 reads CASSRGGTEAFF. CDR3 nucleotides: TGTGCCAGCAGTAGGGGCGGGACTGAAGCTTTCTTT.

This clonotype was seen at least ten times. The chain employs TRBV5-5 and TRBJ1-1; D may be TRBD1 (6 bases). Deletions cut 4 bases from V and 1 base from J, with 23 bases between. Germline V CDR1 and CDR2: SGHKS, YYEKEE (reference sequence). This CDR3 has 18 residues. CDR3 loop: CASSLMTGSFSPNTEAFF. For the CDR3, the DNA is TGTGCCAGCAGCCTAATGACAGGCAGCTTCAGTCCGAACACTGAAGCTTTCTTT.

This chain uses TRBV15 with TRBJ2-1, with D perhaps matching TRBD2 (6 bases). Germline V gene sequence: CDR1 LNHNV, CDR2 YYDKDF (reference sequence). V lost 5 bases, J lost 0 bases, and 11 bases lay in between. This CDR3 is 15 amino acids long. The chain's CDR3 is CATSSPGSSYNEQFF. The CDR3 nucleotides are TGTGCCACCAGCTCGCCCGGGAGCTCCTACAATGAGCAGTTCTTC.

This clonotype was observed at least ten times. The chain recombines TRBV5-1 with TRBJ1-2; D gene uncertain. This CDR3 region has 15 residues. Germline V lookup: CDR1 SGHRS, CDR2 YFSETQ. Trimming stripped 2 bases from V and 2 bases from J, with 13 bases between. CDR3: CASSFDTQSNYGYTF. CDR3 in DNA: TGCGCCAGCAGCTTTGATACCCAATCCAACTATGGCTACACCTTC.

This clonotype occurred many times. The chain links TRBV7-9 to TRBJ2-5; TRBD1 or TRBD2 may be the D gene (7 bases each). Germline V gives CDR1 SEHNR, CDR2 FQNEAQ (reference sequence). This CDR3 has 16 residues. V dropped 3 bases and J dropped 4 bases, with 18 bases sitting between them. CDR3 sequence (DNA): TGTGCCAGCAGCTTGGGAGGGGGCCGAATGGGAGAGACCCAGTACTTC. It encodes CASSLGGGRMGETQYF.

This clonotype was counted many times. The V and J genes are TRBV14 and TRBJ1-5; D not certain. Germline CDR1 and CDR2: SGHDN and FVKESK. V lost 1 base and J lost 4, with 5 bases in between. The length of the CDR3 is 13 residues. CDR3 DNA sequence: TGTGCCAGCAGCCAAGCCGGAAATCAGCCCCAGCATTTT. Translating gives CASSQAGNQPQHF.

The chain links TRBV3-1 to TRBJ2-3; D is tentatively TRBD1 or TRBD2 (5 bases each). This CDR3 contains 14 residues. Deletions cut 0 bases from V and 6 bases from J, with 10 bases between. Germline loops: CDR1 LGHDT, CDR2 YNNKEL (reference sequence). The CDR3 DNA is TGTGCCAGCAGCCAAGATCGGGACGAGGATACGCAGTATTTT. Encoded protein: CASSQDRDEDTQYF.

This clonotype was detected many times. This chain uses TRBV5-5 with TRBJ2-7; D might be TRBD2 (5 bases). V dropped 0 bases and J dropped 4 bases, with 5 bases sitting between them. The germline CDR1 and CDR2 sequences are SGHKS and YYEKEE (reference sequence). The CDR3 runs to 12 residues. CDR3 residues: CASSLGLYEQYF. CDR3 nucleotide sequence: TGTGCCAGCAGCTTGGGACTATACGAGCAGTACTTC.

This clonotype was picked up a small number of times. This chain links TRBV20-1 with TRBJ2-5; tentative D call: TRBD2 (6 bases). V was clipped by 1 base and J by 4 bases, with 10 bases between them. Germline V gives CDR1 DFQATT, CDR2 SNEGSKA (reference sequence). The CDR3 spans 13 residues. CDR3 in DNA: TGCAGTGCTAGAGTCGTGGGAGGAGAGACCCAGTACTTC. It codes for CSARVVGGETQYF.

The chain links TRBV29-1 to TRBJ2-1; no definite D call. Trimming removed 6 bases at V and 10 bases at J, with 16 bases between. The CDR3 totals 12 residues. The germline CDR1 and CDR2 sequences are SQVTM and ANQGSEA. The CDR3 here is CSVVLPLAEQFF. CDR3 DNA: TGCAGCGTCGTCCTACCCTTAGCCGAGCAGTTCTTC.

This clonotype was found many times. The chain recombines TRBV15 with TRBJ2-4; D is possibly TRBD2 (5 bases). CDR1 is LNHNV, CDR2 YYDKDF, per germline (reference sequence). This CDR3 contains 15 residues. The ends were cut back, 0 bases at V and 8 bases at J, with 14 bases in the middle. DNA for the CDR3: TGTGCCACCAGCAGAGATCGGGAAACGGCCCACATTCAGTACTTC. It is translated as CATSRDRETAHIQYF.

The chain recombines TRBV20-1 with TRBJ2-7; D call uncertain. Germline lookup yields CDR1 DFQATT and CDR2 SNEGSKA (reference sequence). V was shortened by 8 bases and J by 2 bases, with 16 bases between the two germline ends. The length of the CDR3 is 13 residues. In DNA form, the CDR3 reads TGCAGTACCAGACTGTCTCATACCTACGAGCAGTACTTC. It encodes CSTRLSHTYEQYF.

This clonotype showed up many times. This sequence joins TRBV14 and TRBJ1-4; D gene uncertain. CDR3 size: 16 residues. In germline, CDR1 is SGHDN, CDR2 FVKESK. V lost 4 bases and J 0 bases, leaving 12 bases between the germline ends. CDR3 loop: CASSRGVYPTNEKLFF. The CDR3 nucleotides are TGTGCCAGCAGCCGCGGGGTTTATCCAACTAATGAAAAACTGTTTTTT.

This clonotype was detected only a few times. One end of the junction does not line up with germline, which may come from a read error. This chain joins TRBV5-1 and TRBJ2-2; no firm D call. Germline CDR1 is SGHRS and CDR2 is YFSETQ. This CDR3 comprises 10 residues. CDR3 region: CSSPTGELFF. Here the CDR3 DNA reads TGTTCGAGTCCCACCGGGGAGCTGTTTTTT.

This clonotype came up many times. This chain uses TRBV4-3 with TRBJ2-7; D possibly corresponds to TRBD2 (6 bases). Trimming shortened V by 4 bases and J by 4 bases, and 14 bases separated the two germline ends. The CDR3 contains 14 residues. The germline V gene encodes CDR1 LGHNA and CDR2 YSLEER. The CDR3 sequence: CASSPAGTSYEQYF. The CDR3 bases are TGCGCCAGCAGCCCGGCCGGGACTTCTTACGAGCAGTACTTC.

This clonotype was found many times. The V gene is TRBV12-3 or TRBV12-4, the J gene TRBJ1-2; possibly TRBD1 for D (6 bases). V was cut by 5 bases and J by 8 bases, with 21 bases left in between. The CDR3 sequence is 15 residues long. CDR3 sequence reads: CASSPSRGRLYGYTF. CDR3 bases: TGTGCCAGCAGTCCTTCTCGGGGGCGCTTATACGGCTACACCTTC.

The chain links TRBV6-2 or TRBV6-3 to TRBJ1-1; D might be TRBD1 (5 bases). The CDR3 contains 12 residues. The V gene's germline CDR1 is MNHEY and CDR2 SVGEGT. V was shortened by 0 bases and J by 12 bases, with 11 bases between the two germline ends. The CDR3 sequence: CASSYSEGRPFF. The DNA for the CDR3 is TGTGCCAGCAGTTACTCGGAGGGGCGACCTTTCTTT.

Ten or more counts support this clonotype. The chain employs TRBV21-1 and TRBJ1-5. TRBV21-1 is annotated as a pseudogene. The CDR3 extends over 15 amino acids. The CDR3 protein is CASSKVDGCNQPQHF. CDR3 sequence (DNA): TGTGCCAGCAGCAAAGTTGACGGGTGCAATCAGCCCCAGCATTTT.

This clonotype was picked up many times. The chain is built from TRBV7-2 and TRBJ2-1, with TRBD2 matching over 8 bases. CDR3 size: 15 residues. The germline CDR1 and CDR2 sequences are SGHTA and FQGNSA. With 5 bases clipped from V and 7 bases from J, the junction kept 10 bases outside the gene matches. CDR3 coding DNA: TGTGCCAGCAGCCCAAGATCCGGGGGGGATAATGAGCAGTTCTTC. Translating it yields CASSPRSGGDNEQFF.

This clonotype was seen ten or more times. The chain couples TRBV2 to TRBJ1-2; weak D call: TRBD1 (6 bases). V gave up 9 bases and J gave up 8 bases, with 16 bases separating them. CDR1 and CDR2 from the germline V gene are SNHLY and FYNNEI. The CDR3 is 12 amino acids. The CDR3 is CASRPGARGYTF. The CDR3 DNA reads TGTGCCAGTCGCCCAGGGGCTAGGGGCTACACCTTC.

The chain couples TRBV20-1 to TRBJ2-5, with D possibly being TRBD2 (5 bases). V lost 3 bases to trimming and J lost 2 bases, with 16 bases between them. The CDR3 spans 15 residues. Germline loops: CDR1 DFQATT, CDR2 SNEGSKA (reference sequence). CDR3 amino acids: CSASKARGQQETQYF. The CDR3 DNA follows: TGCAGTGCTAGCAAAGCCCGGGGTCAGCAAGAGACCCAGTACTTC.

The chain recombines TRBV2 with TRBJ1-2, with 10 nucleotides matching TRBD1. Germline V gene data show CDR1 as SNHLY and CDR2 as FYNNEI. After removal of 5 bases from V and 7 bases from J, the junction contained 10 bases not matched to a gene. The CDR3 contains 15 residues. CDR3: CASSSPGTGVPGYTF. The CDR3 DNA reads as TGTGCCAGCAGTTCCCCCGGGACAGGGGTACCTGGCTACACCTTC.